Sequencing of this T cell receptor beta chain was carried out in a study of blood T cell repertoires in COVID-19. Study in general: Samples taken during acute and convalescent COVID-19 were collected in the United States, Italy and Spain. PBMCs, B-cell-depleted T cells, or T cells provided the cDNA or gDNA that made up the material.

Sequencing was performed with immunoSEQ multiplex PCR; in TCRdb, only in-frame clones are kept and a portion is missing. The data show fewer than 300,000 clones, less than 90% seen once. Losses at the gene ends were 6 bases for V and 3 bases for J; bases not matched to a gene: 9. CDR3 length: 15 amino acids. Germline CDR1 SNHLY, CDR2 FYNNEI. The V and J genes are TRBV2 and TRBJ2-7, with TRBD1 matching 9 bases. This sequence originates from a woman aged 25 to 39 with COVID-19, enrolled during active disease. What was sequenced was peripheral blood. CDR3 protein: CASRESGQGIYEQYF. CDR3 DNA: TGTGCCAGCAGAGAATCGGGACAGGGAATCTACGAGCAGTACTTC.